The 22 T cell receptor beta chains in this list originate from one sample, sequenced in a study of blood T cells in healthy people across ages. The second PCR ran roughly 6 to 11 cycles with a sample-barcoded 5' primer and J-beta primers. TCRdb itself ran the 5' RACE reads through MiXCR, one entry per CDR3 protein. Here the sample spans 600,000 or so distinct CDR3 sequences, around half being singletons. Material for sequencing was blood. These receptors all stem from a man older than 75 in good health.

Points on this clonotype: A read error may explain this, as a much larger clone is one base away. The chain couples TRBV9 to TRBJ2-3; the D call may be TRBD1 or TRBD2 (6 bases each). This CDR3 has 14 amino acids. Deletions cut 0 bases from V and 4 bases from J, with 9 bases between. CDR1 SGDLS and CDR2 YYNGEE come from the germline V gene. For the CDR3, the DNA is TGTGCCAGCAGCGTAGGGGGGGCGGCAGATACGCAGTATTTT. The encoded protein is CASSVGGAADTQYF.

This clonotype turned up a few times. The rearrangement links TRBV9 to TRBJ2-1; 8 bases line up with TRBD2. V was pared by 2 bases and J by 0 bases, with 1 base of the junction left unmatched. Germline values: CDR1 SGDLS, CDR2 YYNGEE. This CDR3 comprises 15 residues. The CDR3 spells CASSVGTSSYNEQFF. CDR3 nucleotide sequence: TGTGCCAGCAGCGTCGGGACTAGCTCCTACAATGAGCAGTTCTTC.

This clonotype has more than one count but fewer than ten. The chain employs TRBV4-1 and TRBJ2-7, with D uncertain. The CDR3 is 13 residues long. Trimming left V 0 bases short and J 6 bases short, with 9 bases between. CDR1 and CDR2 from the germline V gene are MGHRA and YSYEKL. CDR3 nucleotide sequence: TGCGCCAGCAGCCAAGAAAAGTTTCTCGAGCAGTACTTC. This encodes CASSQEKFLEQYF.

The rearrangement joins TRBV7-9 to TRBJ2-6; D is perhaps TRBD1 or TRBD2 (5 bases each). Germline V gene lookup returns CDR1 SEHNR and CDR2 FQNEAQ (reference sequence). Deletions cut 2 bases from V and 4 bases from J, with 12 bases between. The CDR3 contains 16 residues. The CDR3 DNA reads as TGTGCCAGCAGCTTATCAGGGACCGGGGGGGCCAACGTCCTGACTTTC. Its translation: CASSLSGTGGANVLTF.

The chain uses TRBV7-9 and TRBJ1-4; no reliable D call. CDR3 length equals 14 residues. Deletions cut 3 bases from V and 7 bases from J, with 12 bases between. CDR1 and CDR2 from the germline V gene are SEHNR and FQNEAQ (reference sequence). CDR3 coding DNA: TGTGCCAGCAGCTTCGGTTGGAGTAGTGAAAAACTGTTTTTT. It specifies CASSFGWSSEKLFF.

The chain recombines TRBV29-1 with TRBJ1-2; 7 bases are shared with TRBD1. Germline V gives CDR1 SQVTM, CDR2 ANQGSEA. The CDR3 covers 13 residues. V lost 8 bases, J lost 6 bases, and 12 bases stayed unmatched. CDR3 loop: CSPSPTGDHGYTF. CDR3 bases: TGCAGCCCATCTCCCACAGGGGACCATGGCTACACCTTC. Using reference TRBV29-1 and TRBJ1-2 for the parts outside the CDR3, the full variable domain is SAVISQKPSRDICQRGTSLTIQCQVDSQVTMMFWYRQQPGQSLTLIATANQGSEATYESGFVIDKFPISRPNLTFSTLTVSNMSPEDSSIYLCSPSPTGDHGYTFGSGTRLTVV.

The rearrangement joins TRBV29-1 to TRBJ2-7; either TRBD1 or TRBD2 may supply D (5 bases each). The CDR3 covers 13 residues. Trimming removed 8 bases from V and 5 bases from J, with 19 bases in between. Germline CDR1 is SQVTM and CDR2 is ANQGSEA. The CDR3 bases are TGCAGCATTGCTCGGGGCCGGAAGGACGAGCAGTACTTC. Translating gives CSIARGRKDEQYF.

The chain uses TRBV2 and TRBJ2-4; TRBD2 agrees at 13 bases. Germline lookup yields CDR1 SNHLY and CDR2 FYNNEI. V shed 6 bases and J 2 bases; nucleotides not matched to a gene: 4. The CDR3 is made up of 16 amino acids. CDR3 amino acids: CASSKGLAGPKNIQYF. For the CDR3, the DNA is TGTGCCAGCAGCAAGGGACTAGCGGGACCCAAAAACATTCAGTACTTC.

This clonotype was seen a few times. The rearrangement joins TRBV15 to TRBJ2-1; 8 nucleotides agree with TRBD2. After removal of 0 bases from V and 8 bases from J, the junction contained 9 bases not matched to a gene. Per germline, CDR1 LNHNV and CDR2 YYDKDF (reference sequence). This CDR3 spans 16 amino acids. CDR3 sequence reads: CATSRDTGLGKYEQFF. CDR3 coding DNA: TGTGCCACCAGCAGAGATACGGGACTAGGGAAATATGAGCAGTTCTTC.

This clonotype was observed once. This sequence joins TRBV29-1 and TRBJ2-5, with D hard to call. Trimming removed 4 bases from V and 11 bases from J, with 20 bases in between. Germline CDR1 and CDR2: SQVTM and ANQGSEA. This CDR3 contains 13 residues. CDR3: CSVGSVSYNEQYF. The DNA of the CDR3 is TGCAGCGTTGGATCAGTCTCCTACAATGAGCAGTACTTC.

The chain links TRBV10-3 to TRBJ1-5; 9 nucleotides agree with TRBD1. The V and J ends lost 3 bases and 7 bases, in that order; junction bases with no gene match: 10. Germline V gene data show CDR1 as ENHRY and CDR2 as SYGVKD. CDR3 length equals 16 residues. The CDR3 DNA reads as TGTGCCATCAGTGACCCAGGGCCGACAGGGGGGCAGCCCCAGCATTTT. Translated, it gives CAISDPGPTGGQPQHF.

This clonotype was picked up many times. This chain connects TRBV6-6 to TRBJ1-6, with D unclear. The CDR3 length is 13 residues. Germline assignment: CDR1 MNHNY and CDR2 SVGAGI (reference sequence). With 7 bases removed from V and 3 bases from J, the gap between germline ends came to 7 bases. The CDR3 reads CASIEGYNSPLHF. In DNA, the CDR3 is TGTGCCAGCATCGAAGGCTATAATTCACCCCTCCACTTT.

This clonotype was observed a handful of times. This rearrangement joins TRBV5-5 to TRBJ2-3, with D possibly matching TRBD2 (5 bases). The V gene lost 0 bases and the J gene lost 12 bases, with 17 bases spanning the gap. This CDR3 region has 14 residues. Germline CDR1 is SGHKS and CDR2 is YYEKEE (reference sequence). The CDR3 DNA reads as TGTGCCAGCAGCTTGGATCATCTAGGTCCGGGACAGTATTTT. Its protein is CASSLDHLGPGQYF.

This clonotype was counted only a few times. The chain combines TRBV28 with TRBJ2-1, with D unresolved. The germline CDR1 and CDR2 sequences are MDHEN and SYDVKM. The CDR3 totals 13 residues. V shed 6 bases and J shed 2 bases, with 8 bases lying between them. CDR3 coding DNA: TGTGCCAGCAGGGCCGATCCCTACAATGAGCAGTTCTTC. It encodes CASRADPYNEQFF.

This chain's CDR3 is CSAKGGRTTYEQYF. The DNA of the CDR3 is TGCAGTGCCAAAGGCGGGAGGACGACCTACGAGCAGTACTTC. The rearrangement joins TRBV20-1 to TRBJ2-7, with 8 bases that match TRBD2. V lost 6 bases to trimming and J lost 2 bases; unmatched junction nucleotides: 9. Germline V lookup: CDR1 DFQATT, CDR2 SNEGSKA (reference sequence). This CDR3 has 14 residues.

This clonotype turned up a few times. The chain links TRBV18 to TRBJ2-7, with 10 nucleotides matching TRBD2. Germline lookup yields CDR1 KGHSH and CDR2 LQKENI. Trimming cost V 3 bases and J 5 bases; bases outside gene matches: 7. The CDR3 extends over 15 amino acids. The CDR3 nucleotides read TGTGCCAGCTCACCTCAAGGACTAGCGGTACACGAGCAGTACTTC. This gives the protein CASSPQGLAVHEQYF.

This rearrangement joins TRBV4-1 to TRBJ2-6; no clear D. Germline CDR1 and CDR2: MGHRA and YSYEKL. Trimming removed 5 bases at V and 1 base at J, with 9 bases between. The CDR3 covers 15 residues. The CDR3 reads CASSVVPSGANVLTF. CDR3 sequence (DNA): TGCGCCAGCAGCGTAGTCCCTTCTGGGGCCAACGTCCTGACTTTC.

In this sample, this clonotype turned up many times. This chain joins TRBV6-6 and TRBJ2-1, with no clear D. The CDR3 sequence is 13 residues long. The V gene's germline CDR1 is MNHNY and CDR2 SVGAGI (reference sequence). The V end lost 7 bases, the J end lost 2 bases, and 9 bases lay between the germline ends. The chain's CDR3 is CASTLKAYNEQFF. The CDR3 DNA is TGTGCCAGCACTCTCAAGGCCTACAATGAGCAGTTCTTC.

The CDR3 protein is CASSLAPPTTTDTQYF. CDR3 bases: TGTGCCAGCAGCTTAGCGCCCCCGACGACCACAGATACGCAGTATTTT. The chain joins TRBV7-2 to TRBJ2-3; D not certain. The V end lost 0 bases, the J end lost 2 bases, and 12 bases lay between the germline ends. The CDR3 extends over 16 amino acids. Germline CDR1 reads SGHTA; CDR2 reads FQGNSA.

This clonotype has just a few counts. The chain couples TRBV28 to TRBJ2-1; D unresolved. V was cut by 10 bases and J by 2 bases, with 9 bases left in between. The CDR3 consists of 12 residues. CDR1 is MDHEN and CDR2 is SYDVKM in the germline V gene. This chain's CDR3 is CATGVAYNEQFF. In DNA, the CDR3 is TGTGCCACGGGTGTAGCCTACAATGAGCAGTTCTTC.

This clonotype was observed a few times. The CDR3 spells CSVETLGSSYEQYF. CDR3 DNA: TGCAGCGTTGAAACCCTGGGAAGCTCCTACGAGCAGTACTTC. V usage is TRBV29-1 and J usage is TRBJ2-7; no definite D call. This CDR3 contains 14 residues. The germline V gene has CDR1 SQVTM and CDR2 ANQGSEA. V was clipped by 2 bases and J by 0 bases, with 11 bases between them.

This clonotype was picked up one time. A much larger clone lies a single base off, so this may be a read error. V usage is TRBV6-5 and J usage is TRBJ2-1; 8 bases align to TRBD2. Germline V lookup: CDR1 MNHEY, CDR2 SVGAGI. The CDR3 contains 13 residues. J gave up 10 bases and V 6 bases, and 8 bases lay outside the gene matches. This CDR3 reads CASRQREGREQFF. The CDR3 bases are TGTGCCAGCAGGCAACGGGAGGGTCGGGAGCAGTTCTTC.